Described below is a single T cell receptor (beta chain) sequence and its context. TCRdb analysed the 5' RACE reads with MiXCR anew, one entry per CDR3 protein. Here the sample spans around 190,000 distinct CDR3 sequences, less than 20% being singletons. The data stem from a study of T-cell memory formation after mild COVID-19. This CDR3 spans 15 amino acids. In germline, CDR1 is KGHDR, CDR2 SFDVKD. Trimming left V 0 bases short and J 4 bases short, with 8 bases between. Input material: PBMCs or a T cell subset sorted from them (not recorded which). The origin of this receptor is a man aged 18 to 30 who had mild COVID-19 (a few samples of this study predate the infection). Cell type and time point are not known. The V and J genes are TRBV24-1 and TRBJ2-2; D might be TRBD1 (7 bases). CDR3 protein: CATSDLQGGTGELFF. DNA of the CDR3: TGTGCCACCAGTGATTTGCAGGGGGGCACCGGGGAGCTGTTTTTT.